This T cell receptor (beta chain) was obtained from a study of T cell repertoires in cytomegalovirus infection. TCRdb redid the calling of the reads with MiXCR, one entry per CDR3 protein. The data show about 920,000 distinct CDR3 sequences, less than 35% seen once. This clonotype showed up just once. Its antigen is unidentified. This may stem from a read error, because a much larger clone lies one nucleotide away. The sequence was collected from a human donor in good health (CMV status not recorded). Some clones in this sample may be carry-over from other donors' samples. The starting material was cultured CD8+ T cells from PBMCs, obtained from culture after CMV antigen stimulation.

In DNA form, the CDR3 reads TGTGCCAACAGCCAAGATGGGCTATCTTACAATGAGCAGTTCTTC. Encoded protein: CANSQDGLSYNEQFF. The V and J genes are TRBV4-1 and TRBJ2-1; D gene uncertain. Looked up from germline, CDR1 is MGHRA and CDR2 is YSYEKL. The CDR3 has 15 residues.